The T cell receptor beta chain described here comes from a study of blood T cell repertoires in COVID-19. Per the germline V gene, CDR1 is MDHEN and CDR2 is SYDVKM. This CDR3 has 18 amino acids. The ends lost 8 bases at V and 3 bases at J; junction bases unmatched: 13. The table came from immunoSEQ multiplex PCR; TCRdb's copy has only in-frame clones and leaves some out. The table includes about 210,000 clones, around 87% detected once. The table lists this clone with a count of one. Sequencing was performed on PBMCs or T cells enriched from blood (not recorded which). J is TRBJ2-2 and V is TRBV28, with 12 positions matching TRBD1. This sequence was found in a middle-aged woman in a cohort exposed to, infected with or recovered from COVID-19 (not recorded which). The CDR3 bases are TGTGCCAGCCGCCTCCGGGACAGGGGGCGCCGGGACACCGGGGAGCTGTTTTTT. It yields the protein CASRLRDRGRRDTGELFF.